This T cell receptor beta chain was identified in a study of T cells in Graves' hyperthyroidism and ophthalmopathy (dated by TCRdb to between 2018 and 2021). Regarding the study in general: A discovery cohort of roughly 96 patients, roughly 40 with Graves' ophthalmopathy and under 60 with stable Graves' hyperthyroidism, was used to find distinguishing TCR V-J signatures. The approximately 100 discovery patients were divided at random into training and test sets in a 7:3 ratio. In about 6 Graves' hyperthyroidism patients, the study also compared T-cell repertoires from thyroid tissue with T-cell repertoires from blood. Prospective prediction of ophthalmopathy was tested in an independent validation cohort consisting of about 20 hyperthyroidism patients and some 17 patients who later progressed to ophthalmopathy. The paper describes TCR Vbeta CDR3 sequencing of around 130 peripheral blood samples, made up of roughly 45 ophthalmopathy patients, some 80 hyperthyroidism patients and about 17 progressor patients. After blood sampling, hyperthyroidism patients were treated with methimazole at a starting dose of 30 mg daily, and ophthalmopathy patients were treated with high-dose intravenous methylprednisolone. The investigation overall reported the following: In cross-validation, a model built on a 13 V-J signature told ophthalmopathy apart from stable hyperthyroidism with 87.88% sensitivity and about 81% specificity, and in testing the same model reached 80%/75%. Blood samples also contained most of the expanded thyroid clonotypes (frequency above 0.001), which suggests that blood repertoires may reflect thyroid immune responses. No statistical method was used to set the sample size in advance, and investigators knew the group allocation. During validation, the model predicted progression to ophthalmopathy a median of around six months ahead of onset, with around 71% sensitivity and around 73% specificity.

The CDR3 measures 12 amino acids from cysteine to phenylalanine. Just CDR3 DNA is preserved here, 36 bases in frame from base 1. V and J lose 7 bases and 3 bases, and a span of 13 bases separates them. CDR1 is given as SQVTM and CDR2 as ANQGSEA, both from the germline V gene. The TCR beta CDR3 regions were amplified from the RNA transcripts. The TCR CDR3 was subjected to a first round of RT-PCR using the HTBI primer set and the Qiagen OneStep RT-PCR kit. The libraries were constructed in a second round of multiplex PCR and then size-selected and purified. Sequencing of the libraries was done on an Illumina HiSeq2000 using paired-end 100 bp reads. Regarding the original processing steps: SOAPnuke was used to process the raw data, with reads discarded if the reads contained adapters or uncalled bases, had a mean Phred below 15, or lacked an exact constant-primer or identifier match. High-quality paired reads were merged with COPE v1.2.5, and unique nucleotide sequences were defined as clonotypes. MiTCR v1.1 was used to align clonotypes to the IMGT TRBV, TRBD and TRBJ reference segments. Analysis was restricted to V-J combinations with a frequency above 0.0001, which covered over 98% of repertoires. A TCS score was defined as the ratio of F50 (clonal expansion) to E x V (chaos), with BLOSUM62-based TCRdist applied between CDR3 peptides within each V-J. Welch's t-statistics and random forest reduced 500 to 650 V-J features to 13, which were used in a naive Bayes classifier (R e1071). The Morisita-Horn index was used to measure how similar the thyroid and blood repertoires were. In-frame beta chains were kept once TCRdb had trimmed the public reads at Q25 with fastp and called clones with MiXCR. Merged by CDR3 protein, the rows form single entries marked with the most common genes and DNA. V and J calls and clone size were set by TCRdb, not the authors. This sample gives about 570,000 distinct CDR3 sequences in total; 46% of them show up just once. The ten largest clones capture 15% to 20% of the sample.

Patients with uncontrolled infections, other autoimmune diseases, pregnancy or lactation were excluded. Diagnoses were established on the basis of clinical symptoms, serum thyroxine and TRAb, thyroid ultrasound, and orbital computed tomography. Trizol reagent was used to extract total RNA, and RNA quality was then checked on an Agilent 2100 Bioanalyzer. This clonotype was counted ten times or more. It lacks a known antigen. Nothing much larger sits one base from this clone, and base qualities are not available. The chain is assembled from TRBV29-1 and TRBJ2-7; a tentative D match to TRBD2 spans 7 bases. The TCR sequence derives from an adult woman with Graves' disease, either hyperthyroidism or ophthalmopathy (not recorded which). The sample consisted of peripheral blood or thyroid tissue (not recorded which). In nucleotide form, the sequence is TGCAGCGCAGGGGAGGGGAACTACGAGCAGTACTTC. Its product reads: CSAGEGNYEQYF.